This T cell receptor beta chain came from a study of T cells expressing NK-cell markers. Study as a whole: Sorted CD3+CD56+NKG2C+, CD3+CD56+NKG2C- and CD3+CD56-NKG2C+ T cells provided the TCR beta repertoires. Most of the eight sequenced donors were classified as HCMV-seropositive, and one was classified as seronegative.

TCR beta libraries carry UMIs added by 5'RACE template switching. Following a re-call of the 5' RACE reads, TCRdb has one entry per CDR3 protein and lacks DNA. The record lists 450,000 to 600,000 distinct CDR3 sequences, of which the ten most abundant hold 3% to 4.5%. This CDR3 has 15 residues. CDR1 and CDR2 (germline): SGHTA, FQGTGA. Source material: blood T cells: a sorted CD56 or NKG2C T cell subset, CD4+ or CD8+ T cells, or bulk PBMC T cells (not recorded which). The chain links TRBV7-3 to TRBJ2-2; TCRdb's D call, TRBD1, is unchecked because there is no DNA. The TCR comes from a man between 18 and 35 years old in good health. The CDR3 sequence: CASSQTGGQPGELFF.